This is a list of T cell receptor beta chains from one sample in a study of patients and donors after allogeneic stem cell transplantation. TCRdb called the RT-PCR reads again in MiXCR, with one record for every CDR3 protein. Of about 410,000 distinct CDR3 sequences in the sample, 15% to 20% were seen once. Material: blood, either unsorted or a sorted T cell fraction (not recorded which). The receptor source for this set is a human donor who was either an allogeneic HSCT recipient or a stem cell or donor lymphocyte infusion donor (not recorded which). It is not recorded whose cells these are; they may come from a transplant donor. Both conserved end residues are part of each CDR3. D genes are given only for firm matches. Not all rows give a size; the values are once, few, many and, for expanded clones, a class.

V gene	clone size	D gene	J gene	CDR3 protein	CDR3 DNA
TRBV5-6	NA	NA	TRBJ1-2	CATKKRLGGYTF	TGTGCCACCAAGAAGAGGCTGGGGGGCTACACCTTC
TRBV12-3/TRBV12-4	many	TRBD2	TRBJ2-1	CASSPLAGGPNEQFF	TGTGCCAGCAGTCCACTAGCGGGAGGGCCGAATGAGCAGTTCTTC
TRBV14	NA	NA	TRBJ2-2	CASSQGSGLLRPGELFF	TGTGCCAGCAGCCAAGGATCGGGACTCCTCAGGCCCGGGGAGCTGTTTTTT
TRBV12-3/TRBV12-4	NA	NA	TRBJ2-7	CASSPVSTYEQYF	TGTGCCAGCAGTCCCGTGTCAACCTACGAGCAGTACTTC
TRBV21-1	NA	NA	TRBJ2-2	CASSKLTGTGYTGELFF	TGTGCCAGCAGCAAACTTACCGGGACAGGGTACACCGGGGAGCTGTTTTTT
TRBV3-1	few	NA	TRBJ2-2	CASSQDGFKAGELFF	TGTGCCAGCAGCCAAGATGGGTTTAAGGCCGGGGAGCTGTTTTTT
TRBV12-3/TRBV12-4	few	TRBD2	TRBJ2-1	CASSLRAGAFNEQFF	TGTGCCAGCAGTTTAAGGGCGGGAGCCTTCAATGAGCAGTTCTTC
TRBV10-3	few	TRBD2	TRBJ2-3	CAIRRGGVRIDTQYF	TGTGCCATCAGGCGGGGAGGGGTGCGGATAGATACGCAGTATTTT
TRBV9	NA	NA	TRBJ2-3	CASSADSLGGADTQYF	TGTGCCAGCAGCGCGGACAGTCTGGGTGGTGCAGATACGCAGTATTTT
TRBV5-1	NA	TRBD2	TRBJ2-5	CASSLTASGSFRETQYF	TGCGCCAGCAGCTTGACGGCTAGCGGGAGTTTCCGAGAGACCCAGTACTTC
TRBV12-3/TRBV12-4	NA	TRBD2	TRBJ2-5	CASSGVREGQETQYF	TGTGCCAGCAGTGGGGTGCGGGAGGGCCAAGAGACCCAGTACTTC
TRBV3-1	few	NA	TRBJ2-7	CASGAGYSYEQYF	TGTGCCAGCGGAGCAGGATATTCCTACGAGCAGTACTTC
TRBV20-1	NA	NA	TRBJ2-3	CSARDPGAQRPDTQYF	TGCAGTGCTAGAGATCCGGGGGCGCAGAGACCAGATACGCAGTATTTT
TRBV29-1	many	TRBD1	TRBJ1-4	CSVPGDRGEKLFF	TGCAGCGTGCCCGGGGACAGAGGTGAAAAACTGTTTTTT
TRBV11-2	few	NA	TRBJ2-3	CASSIRDTQYF	TGTGCCAGCTCTATCAGAGATACGCAGTATTTT
TRBV7-9	few	NA	TRBJ2-2	CAYREETGELFF	TGTGCTTACAGGGAAGAGACCGGGGAGCTGTTTTTT
TRBV12-3/TRBV12-4	NA	NA	TRBJ2-7	CASSLRAASYEQYF	TGTGCCAGCAGTTTAAGAGCAGCTTCCTACGAGCAGTACTTC
TRBV10-2	NA	NA	TRBJ1-6	CASSEPGSPYPLYNSPLHF	TGCGCCAGCAGTGAACCAGGGTCCCCTTATCCGCTCTATAATTCACCCCTCCACTTT
TRBV30	once	NA	TRBJ1-6	CAWSTPKDGHNSPLHF	TGTGCCTGGAGTACCCCGAAGGACGGCCATAATTCACCCCTCCACTTT